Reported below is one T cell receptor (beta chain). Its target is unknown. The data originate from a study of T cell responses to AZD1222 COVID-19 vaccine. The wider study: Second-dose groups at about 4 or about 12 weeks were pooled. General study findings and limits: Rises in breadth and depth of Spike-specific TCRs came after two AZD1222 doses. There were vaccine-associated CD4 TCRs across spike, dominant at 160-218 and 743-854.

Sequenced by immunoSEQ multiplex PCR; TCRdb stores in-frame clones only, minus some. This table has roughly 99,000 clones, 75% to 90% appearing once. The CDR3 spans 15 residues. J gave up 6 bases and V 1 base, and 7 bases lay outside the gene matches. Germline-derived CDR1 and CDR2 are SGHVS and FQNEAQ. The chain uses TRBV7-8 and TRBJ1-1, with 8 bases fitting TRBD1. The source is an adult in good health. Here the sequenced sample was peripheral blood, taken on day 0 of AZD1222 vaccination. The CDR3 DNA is TGTGCCAGCAGCTTAGAGCCAGGGGGCGGAGCTGAAGCTTTCTTT. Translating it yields CASSLEPGGGAEAFF.